This entry lists 7 T cell receptor beta chains sequenced from one sample in a study of identical twins. Each CDR3 protein gets one entry after TCRdb re-called the 5' RACE reads with MiXCR. Of some 250,000 distinct CDR3 sequences listed, over 9.5% are singletons. The same specimen was also included in a second study, on yellow fever vaccine responses in identical twins.

Material: memory (CD45RO+) T cells sorted from blood. These receptors were taken from a woman between 18 and 29 years old in good health.

CDR3 coding DNA: TGTGCCAGCAGTGGAACAGGGGCCGAGGATGAAAAACTGTTTTTT. It yields the protein CASSGTGAEDEKLFF. The chain couples TRBV6-1 to TRBJ1-4, with TRBD1 identical over 7 bases. Trimming took 4 bases from V and 6 from J; bases not matched to a gene: 8. CDR3 length equals 15 residues. Germline V lookup: CDR1 MNHNS, CDR2 SASEGT.

The chain uses TRBV18 and TRBJ2-2, with a tentative D call TRBD1 (5 bases). V gave up 4 bases and J gave up 10 bases, with 13 bases separating them. The germline V gene encodes CDR1 KGHSH and CDR2 LQKENI. This CDR3 has 13 residues. The CDR3 here is CASSQDGHAELFF. CDR3 nucleotide sequence: TGTGCCAGCTCACAGGACGGACACGCGGAGCTGTTTTTT.

This clonotype came up many times. CDR3 bases: TGCGCCAGCACCCCCTCCCTAGCGGGTCCCTACAATGAGCAGTTCTTC. Amino acid sequence: CASTPSLAGPYNEQFF. The rearrangement links TRBV5-1 to TRBJ2-1, with TRBD2 identical over 8 bases. V was pared by 6 bases and J by 2 bases, with 10 bases of the junction left unmatched. Germline V gene data show CDR1 as SGHRS and CDR2 as YFSETQ. The CDR3 contains 16 residues.

This clonotype has just a few counts. The rearrangement uses TRBV15 and TRBJ2-3, with 10 nucleotides matching TRBD2. There are 15 residues in the CDR3. The J segment lost 4 bases and the V segment lost 5 bases, leaving 6 bases of the junction unmatched. Looked up from germline, CDR1 is LNHNV and CDR2 is YYDKDF (reference sequence). The CDR3 spells CATSGTAGGADTQYF. CDR3 bases: TGTGCCACCAGCGGGACAGCGGGGGGGGCAGATACGCAGTATTTT.

This clonotype has ten or more counts. This sequence joins TRBV11-2 and TRBJ2-7, with 10 bases fitting TRBD1. CDR3 size: 16 residues. Losses at the gene ends were 4 bases for V and 5 bases for J; bases not matched to a gene: 11. Germline assignment: CDR1 SGHAT and CDR2 FQNNGV. CDR3 sequence reads: CASSSTGGSSSDEQYF. CDR3 nucleotide sequence: TGTGCCAGCAGCTCGACAGGGGGCTCGTCGAGCGACGAGCAGTACTTC.

This clonotype turned up a few times. The chain carries TRBV7-2 and TRBJ2-3; D unclear. V lost 2 bases, J lost 6 bases, and 9 bases lay in between. Germline CDR1 and CDR2: SGHTA and FQGNSA. The CDR3 totals 13 residues. In nucleotides, the CDR3 is TGTGCCAGCAGCTTAAATTTGGGGGATACGCAGTATTTT. Encoded protein: CASSLNLGDTQYF. The variable domain in full, completed from reference TRBV7-2 and TRBJ2-3, reads GAGVSQSPSNKVTEKGKDVELRCDPISGHTALYWYRQSLGQGLEFLIYFQGNSAPDKSGLPSDRFSAERTGGSVSTLTIQRTQQEDSAVYLCASSLNLGDTQYFGPGTRLTVL.

This clonotype has only a few counts. The chain couples TRBV4-1 to TRBJ1-4; 8 nucleotides agree with TRBD1. Germline trimming cut 4 bases from V and 8 bases from J; bases unmatched to any gene: 6. Germline V gene data show CDR1 as MGHRA and CDR2 as YSYEKL. There are 14 residues in the CDR3. CDR3 in amino acids: CASSPGQEFEKLFF. The CDR3 coding sequence is TGCGCCAGCAGCCCGGGACAGGAGTTCGAAAAACTGTTTTTT.